The rows below give T cell receptor beta chains drawn from one sample of a study of T cell responses to AZD1222 COVID-19 vaccine. Method: immunoSEQ multiplex PCR; TCRdb's copy keeps in-frame clones and lacks some. The sample has 75,000 to 95,000 clones, roughly nine tenths seen once; the top ten hold 5.5% to 9%. The sequencing used peripheral blood, collected on day 0 of MenACWY control vaccination. The receptors stem from an adult in good health. Both conserved end residues are part of each CDR3. Each record gives: D gene, clone size, J gene, V gene, CDR3 protein, CDR3 DNA. A D gene is named only where the DNA matches it firmly. Clone size, where shown, is once, few, many, or a class for clones that have expanded.

d_gene: .; abundance: .; j_gene: TRBJ1-5; v_gene: TRBV18; CDR3aa: CASSPSRVDQPQHF; CDR3nt: TGTGCCAGCTCACCAAGCAGGGTCGATCAGCCCCAGCATTTT
d_gene: TRBD1; abundance: .; j_gene: TRBJ2-2; v_gene: TRBV9; CDR3aa: CASSVTGVATGELFF; CDR3nt: TGTGCCAGCAGCGTGACAGGGGTTGCCACCGGGGAGCTGTTTTTT
d_gene: .; abundance: .; j_gene: TRBJ2-7; v_gene: TRBV21-1; CDR3aa: CASSKAGVRNEQYF; CDR3nt: TGTGCCAGCAGCAAAGCGGGAGTAAGGAACGAGCAGTACTTC
d_gene: .; abundance: .; j_gene: TRBJ2-1; v_gene: TRBV18; CDR3aa: CASSPVSNEQFF; CDR3nt: TGTGCCAGCTCACCCGTTTCCAATGAGCAGTTCTTC
d_gene: .; abundance: .; j_gene: TRBJ2-1; v_gene: TRBV7-7; CDR3aa: CASSPDRGNEQFF; CDR3nt: TGTGCTAGCAGCCCAGACAGAGGGAATGAGCAGTTCTTC
d_gene: .; abundance: .; j_gene: TRBJ2-1; v_gene: TRBV18; CDR3aa: CASSVTSGSYNEQFF; CDR3nt: TGTGCCAGCTCAGTGACTAGTGGGTCCTACAATGAGCAGTTCTTC
d_gene: .; abundance: once; j_gene: TRBJ2-2; v_gene: TRBV12-3/TRBV12-4; CDR3aa: CASSLMAGELFF; CDR3nt: TGTGCCAGCAGTTTAATGGCCGGGGAGCTGTTTTTT
d_gene: .; abundance: .; j_gene: TRBJ2-1; v_gene: TRBV6-2/TRBV6-3; CDR3aa: CASSSTGHQSSYNEQFF; CDR3nt: TGTGCCAGCAGTTCCACCGGGCACCAGAGCTCCTACAATGAGCAGTTCTTC
d_gene: .; abundance: .; j_gene: TRBJ2-3; v_gene: TRBV5-1; CDR3aa: CASRLGLVGTDTQYF; CDR3nt: TGCGCCAGCAGATTAGGTCTCGTCGGGACAGATACGCAGTATTTT
d_gene: .; abundance: .; j_gene: TRBJ1-1; v_gene: TRBV11-3; CDR3aa: CASSLDENTEAFF; CDR3nt: TGTGCCAGCAGCTTAGACGAGAACACTGAAGCTTTCTTT
d_gene: .; abundance: .; j_gene: TRBJ1-1; v_gene: TRBV13; CDR3aa: CASSSWGREAFF; CDR3nt: TGTGCCAGCAGCTCCTGGGGCCGAGAAGCTTTCTTT
d_gene: .; abundance: .; j_gene: TRBJ2-1; v_gene: TRBV19; CDR3aa: CASSPRRLVLEQFF; CDR3nt: TGTGCCAGTAGTCCCCGGAGACTAGTACTTGAGCAGTTCTTC
d_gene: .; abundance: .; j_gene: TRBJ2-5; v_gene: TRBV18; CDR3aa: CASSPRAGALIETQYF; CDR3nt: TGTGCCAGCTCACCAAGGGCAGGGGCGTTGATTGAGACCCAGTACTTC
d_gene: .; abundance: .; j_gene: TRBJ2-3; v_gene: TRBV24-1; CDR3aa: CATTPGAGPTDTQYF; CDR3nt: TGTGCCACCACCCCTGGGGCAGGACCCACAGATACGCAGTATTTT
d_gene: TRBD1; abundance: once; j_gene: TRBJ2-3; v_gene: TRBV5-6; CDR3aa: CASSEGQGADTQYF; CDR3nt: TGTGCCAGCAGCGAGGGACAGGGGGCAGATACGCAGTATTTT
d_gene: .; abundance: .; j_gene: TRBJ2-1; v_gene: TRBV4-1; CDR3aa: CASSSEFGEQFF; CDR3nt: TGCGCCAGCAGTTCAGAGTTTGGGGAGCAGTTCTTC
d_gene: .; abundance: .; j_gene: TRBJ1-1; v_gene: TRBV3-1/TRBV3-2; CDR3aa: CASSQGTLTEAFF; CDR3nt: TGTGCCAGCAGCCAAGGGACGCTCACTGAAGCTTTCTTT
d_gene: .; abundance: .; j_gene: TRBJ1-5; v_gene: TRBV21-1; CDR3aa: CASSSQSGGGQGEGQPQHF; CDR3nt: TGTGCCAGCAGCTCCCAAAGTGGGGGGGGACAGGGAGAAGGTCAGCCCCAGCATTTT
d_gene: TRBD2; abundance: .; j_gene: TRBJ2-7; v_gene: TRBV28; CDR3aa: CASSSPGGNVYEQYF; CDR3nt: TGTGCCAGCAGTTCCCCGGGAGGGAATGTCTACGAGCAGTACTTC
d_gene: .; abundance: .; j_gene: TRBJ1-5; v_gene: TRBV7-2; CDR3aa: CASSYQYSNQPQHF; CDR3nt: TGTGCCAGCAGCTATCAGTATAGCAATCAGCCCCAGCATTTT
d_gene: TRBD2; abundance: .; j_gene: TRBJ2-4; v_gene: TRBV6-5; CDR3aa: CASSRGTSKNIQYF; CDR3nt: TGTGCCAGCAGCCGAGGGACTAGCAAAAACATTCAGTACTTC
d_gene: .; abundance: once; j_gene: TRBJ2-1; v_gene: TRBV7-9; CDR3aa: CASSSVGGYNEQFF; CDR3nt: TGTGCCAGCTCTAGCGTAGGGGGCTACAATGAGCAGTTCTTC
d_gene: TRBD2; abundance: .; j_gene: TRBJ2-3; v_gene: TRBV7-9; CDR3aa: CASSLVAGASGRAADTQYF; CDR3nt: TGTGCCAGCAGCTTAGTGGCCGGAGCTAGCGGGAGGGCCGCAGATACGCAGTATTTT
d_gene: TRBD2; abundance: .; j_gene: TRBJ2-7; v_gene: TRBV27; CDR3aa: CASSFSPTSGVSSYEQYF; CDR3nt: TGTGCCAGCAGTTTCTCCCCGACTAGCGGTGTGAGCTCCTACGAGCAGTACTTC
d_gene: .; abundance: .; j_gene: TRBJ1-1; v_gene: TRBV20-1; CDR3aa: CSAPFNTEAFF; CDR3nt: TGCAGTGCTCCTTTCAACACTGAAGCTTTCTTT
d_gene: TRBD1; abundance: .; j_gene: TRBJ2-7; v_gene: TRBV5-4; CDR3aa: CASSQGQVKTYEQYF; CDR3nt: TGTGCCAGCAGTCAAGGACAGGTAAAAACCTACGAGCAGTACTTC
d_gene: .; abundance: .; j_gene: TRBJ2-3; v_gene: TRBV19; CDR3aa: CASSIGGSTDTQYF; CDR3nt: TGTGCCAGTAGTATTGGCGGGAGCACAGATACGCAGTATTTT